This T cell receptor (beta chain) was obtained from a study of blood T cell repertoires in COVID-19. This clone was counted a few times. V was trimmed by 1 base and J by 7 bases, leaving 15 bases between them. The germline gives CDR1 SGHRS, CDR2 YFSETQ. This CDR3 comprises 14 residues. Original handling: Reference gene primers were amplified, and this amplification served to estimate nucleated cell counts. Profiled with immunoSEQ multiplex PCR; TCRdb holds only in-frame clones, not every one. That table is the source of V, J and clone size, and D and trimming were worked out from the DNA. This table holds just over 40,000 clones, about 80% found once.

The TCR comes from a woman aged 55-69 years with acute or convalescent COVID-19. Sequencing was performed on peripheral blood. The chain links TRBV5-1 to TRBJ2-7, with D maybe TRBD1 (7 bases). The DNA of the CDR3 is TGCGCCAGCAGCTTGAGAGGGGGCGCGGGGGAGCAGTACTTC. Translating it yields CASSLRGGAGEQYF.